Each of the 9 T cell receptor beta chains below was sequenced from the same sample in a study of OX40 agonist ivuxolimab in advanced cancers. Sequencing was performed with immunoSEQ multiplex PCR; in TCRdb, only in-frame clones are kept and a portion is missing. In the table there are approximately 68,000 clones, about 92% of which are singletons. The starting material was CD4+ or CD8+ T cells sorted from blood, obtained in a trial of the OX40 agonist ivuxolimab. The receptors derive from an adult with an advanced solid tumor such as melanoma, head and neck, liver or kidney cancer.

The chain combines TRBV7-9 with TRBJ2-5; D is tentatively TRBD1 or TRBD2 (5 bases each). V was trimmed by 5 bases and J by 2 bases, leaving 12 bases between them. There are 14 residues in the CDR3. The germline gives CDR1 SEHNR, CDR2 FQNEAQ (reference sequence). In DNA form, the CDR3 reads TGTGCCAGCAGCCCCCGGGACGGTCAAGAGACCCAGTACTTC. Translating it yields CASSPRDGQETQYF.

This clone was observed a handful of times. The rearrangement links TRBV11-3 to TRBJ2-2, with D perhaps TRBD2 (7 bases). Germline V gives CDR1 SGHNT, CDR2 YENEEA. The V gene lost 5 bases and the J gene lost 5 bases, with 15 bases spanning the gap. The CDR3 extends over 15 amino acids. The CDR3 reads CASSPRRGGTGELFF. CDR3 coding DNA: TGTGCCAGCAGCCCCAGGAGGGGGGGGACCGGGGAGCTGTTTTTT.

The rearrangement joins TRBV5-1 to TRBJ1-4; D unclear. The V and J ends lost 1 base and 0 bases respectively, with 4 bases between them. The germline gives CDR1 SGHRS, CDR2 YFSETQ. The CDR3 is made up of 14 amino acids. The CDR3 nucleotides are TGCGCCAGCAGCTTGCAAGCAACTAATGAAAAACTGTTTTTT. Residues: CASSLQATNEKLFF.

This clone has just a few counts. This chain connects TRBV14 to TRBJ1-2; maybe TRBD1 (5 bases). Looked up from germline, CDR1 is SGHDN and CDR2 is FVKESK. V dropped 0 bases and J dropped 7 bases, with 9 bases sitting between them. CDR3 length: 13 amino acids. For the CDR3, the DNA is TGTGCCAGCAGCCAAGATTGGGGGTTTGGCTACACCTTC. Its translation is CASSQDWGFGYTF.

The chain uses TRBV7-2 and TRBJ2-7; D gene ambiguous. V was cut by 5 bases and J by 7 bases, with 12 bases left in between. This CDR3 comprises 12 residues. Germline V gives CDR1 SGHTA, CDR2 FQGNSA. The chain's CDR3 is CASSHPPGEQYF. The CDR3 coding sequence is TGTGCCAGCAGCCATCCTCCCGGGGAGCAGTACTTC.

The rearrangement links TRBV30 to TRBJ2-7; no clear D gene. The CDR3 totals 14 residues. Germline loops: CDR1 GTSNPN, CDR2 SVGIG (reference sequence). The V end lost 2 bases, the J end lost 3 bases, and 14 bases lay between the germline ends. CDR3 amino acids: CAWSSDEKGYEQYF. Written as DNA, the CDR3 is TGTGCCTGGAGTTCCGATGAAAAGGGCTACGAGCAGTACTTC.

The chain couples TRBV5-3 to TRBJ2-7; no reliable D call. TRBV5-3 is known as an ORF, though its function is uncertain. The CDR3 length is 14 residues. V gave up 9 bases and J gave up 0 bases, with 16 bases separating them. Here the CDR3 reads CANPRQKNSYEQYF. DNA for the CDR3: TGTGCCAACCCCAGGCAGAAAAACTCCTACGAGCAGTACTTC.

In the case of this clone: The sample carries other DNA sequences with the same CDR3. The chain employs TRBV30 and TRBJ2-7, with 9 bases that match TRBD1. The CDR3 spans 15 residues. Germline values: CDR1 GTSNPN, CDR2 SVGIG (reference sequence). With V trimmed by 3 bases and J by 6 bases, 12 bases remained unmatched. The CDR3 sequence: CAWRPPGQGFTEQYF. As DNA, the CDR3 is TGTGCCTGGAGACCCCCGGGACAGGGCTTCACCGAGCAGTACTTC.

This chain links TRBV11-2 with TRBJ2-3; the D is unclear. Per germline, CDR1 SGHAT and CDR2 FQNNGV. The CDR3 contains 14 residues. V was cut by 5 bases and J by 6 bases, with 15 bases left in between. The CDR3 nucleotides are TGTGCCAGCAGCCCGGACCACTACCTGGATACGCAGTATTTT. Protein product: CASSPDHYLDTQYF.